Listed below are T cell receptor beta chains from one sample, sequenced in a study of response to subunit inactivated influenza vaccine. One entry per CDR3 protein, called by TCRdb with MiXCR from the RT-PCR reads. Seen here are 540,000 or so distinct CDR3 sequences, 10% to 15% observed once, and the top ten hold over 10%. Sample: PBMCs from blood, taken roughly 48 days after vaccination. The receptors come from a man between 45 and 60 years old who received an inactivated influenza vaccine. CDR3s include the opening cysteine and the closing phenylalanine or tryptophan. Clone size is shown for a subset of rows, as once, few, many or a class of expanded clone.

j_call	clone_size	v_call	cdr3_aa
TRBJ2-7	few	TRBV6-1	CASSPRGARQLPYEQYF
TRBJ1-2	many	TRBV6-5	CASSYEGLGYTF
TRBJ2-7	many	TRBV20-1	CSARDLLGTTYEQYF
TRBJ1-4	few	TRBV4-3	CASSQERSLGWGDEKLFF
TRBJ1-1	-	TRBV12-3/TRBV12-4	CASSLQGTGSVTEAFF
TRBJ2-7	few	TRBV10-3	CAISESASSYEQYF
TRBJ1-6	many	TRBV7-2	CASSVDGRELHF
TRBJ1-2	many	TRBV5-8	CASSLGQELAYYGYTF
TRBJ2-3	few	TRBV5-1	CASSLEPTQGYTQYF
TRBJ2-1	-	TRBV9	CASSPISGGRGNEQFF
TRBJ2-5	few	TRBV6-5	CASSLSQASQETQYF
-	-	TRBV27	CDSSPGTGRIRDYEQFF
TRBJ2-1	-	TRBV6-5	CASSYFASKTSPINEQFF
TRBJ1-5	few	TRBV7-2	CASSQQTNQPQHF
TRBJ2-1	-	TRBV2	CASSVASGGSNEQFF
TRBJ2-5	-	TRBV25-1	CASARDSQETQYF
TRBJ2-7	-	TRBV20-1	CSASGQPPYEQYF
TRBJ1-1	few	TRBV20-1	CSGGGGTEAFF
TRBJ2-1	few	TRBV27	CASSLWGGGGYNEQFF
TRBJ2-6	-	TRBV6-2/TRBV6-3	CASSYSAGDPSGANVLTF
TRBJ1-2	few	TRBV6-2/TRBV6-3	CASSQRGTGDGYTF
TRBJ2-3	-	TRBV2	CARSRGTDTQYF
TRBJ2-5	few	TRBV28	CASRFGLAGVWETQYF
TRBJ2-1	-	TRBV7-2	CASSPGQGETEQFF
TRBJ2-7	-	TRBV6-2/TRBV6-3	CASSYLGTLGYEQYF
TRBJ1-6	-	TRBV7-9	CASNLQGGDSPLHF
TRBJ2-7	few	TRBV20-1	CSAPREGGSYEQYF
TRBJ2-7	few	TRBV7-2	CASSPIPGQLYEQYF
TRBJ2-1	many	TRBV7-6	CASSLHRQGMGNEQFF
TRBJ2-3	many	TRBV7-9	CASSLLAGVTDTQYF
TRBJ2-5	many	TRBV5-1	CASSSTSGQETQYF
TRBJ2-7	-	TRBV20-1	CSASNPPTEQYF
TRBJ2-3	few	TRBV29-1	CSVGGGAGPDTQYF
TRBJ2-7	-	TRBV7-9	CASSPPTRQTGQYF
TRBJ1-2	few	TRBV5-7	CASANSPGYTF
TRBJ2-1	-	TRBV12-3/TRBV12-4	CASSLLTRGNEQFF
TRBJ2-7	-	TRBV29-1	CSVSGTGRYEQYF
TRBJ2-7	many	TRBV11-1	CASSPRGTSGTYEQYF
TRBJ2-7	few	TRBV15	CATSRSGTSRAEQYF
TRBJ2-1	few	TRBV19	CASSRGGDGNEQFF
TRBJ2-7	few	TRBV7-8	CASGPANRRYYEQYF
TRBJ1-1	few	TRBV12-3/TRBV12-4	CASIRDRVDTEAFF
TRBJ2-1	-	TRBV7-7	CASSSEGGEQFF
TRBJ2-3	few	TRBV12-3/TRBV12-4	CASSLLRGGTDTQYF
TRBJ2-7	few	TRBV20-1	CSARDLSMALSYEQYF
TRBJ2-7	many	TRBV25-1	CASSELVRDKVYF
TRBJ2-7	many	TRBV4-2	CASSQPGQGAEEQYF
TRBJ2-5	few	TRBV28	CASTQGAETQYF
TRBJ1-6	few	TRBV15	CATSTPGGVLPLHF
TRBJ2-1	-	TRBV25-1	CASSPPGTRGVGEQFF